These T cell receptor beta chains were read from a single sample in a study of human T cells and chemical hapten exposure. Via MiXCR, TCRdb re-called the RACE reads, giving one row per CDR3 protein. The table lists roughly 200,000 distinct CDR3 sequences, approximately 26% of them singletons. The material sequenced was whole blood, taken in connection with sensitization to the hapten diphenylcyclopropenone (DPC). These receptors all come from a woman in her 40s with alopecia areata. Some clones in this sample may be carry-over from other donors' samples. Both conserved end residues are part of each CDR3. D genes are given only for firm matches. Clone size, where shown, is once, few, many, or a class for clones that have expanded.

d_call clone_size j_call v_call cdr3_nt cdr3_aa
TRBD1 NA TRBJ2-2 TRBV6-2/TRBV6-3 TGTGCCAGCAGTTGGCAGGGGGCGAACACCGGGGAGCTGTTTTTT CASSWQGANTGELFF
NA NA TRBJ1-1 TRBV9 TGTGCCAGCAGCGTAGCGCAGGGCCCAGAAGCTTTCTTT CASSVAQGPEAFF
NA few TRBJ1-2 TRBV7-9 TGTGCCAGCAGCTCCCCCTTAGGCTACACCTTC CASSSPLGYTF
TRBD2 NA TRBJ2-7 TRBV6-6 TGTGCCAGCACCCGCGGGAGGGCATCCTACGAGCAGTACTTC CASTRGRASYEQYF
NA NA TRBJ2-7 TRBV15 TGTGCCACCAGCAACCAGGGGGAGCAGTACTTC CATSNQGEQYF
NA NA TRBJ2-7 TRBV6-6 TGTGCCAGCAGTTATTTGTTTACGACGGGGCCATTGGTCTACGAGCAGTACTTC CASSYLFTTGPLVYEQYF
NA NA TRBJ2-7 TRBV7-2 TGTGCCAGCAGCTTACCCGGGGGCGGATTTACCTACGAGCAGTACTTC CASSLPGGGFTYEQYF
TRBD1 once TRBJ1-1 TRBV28 TGTGCCAGCAGCCCAGGGGGGGTTACTAACACTGAAGCTTTCTTT CASSPGGVTNTEAFF
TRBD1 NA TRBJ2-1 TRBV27 TGTGCCAGCAGTCCTAGGACAGGGGGCGAGGGTGAGCAGTTCTTC CASSPRTGGEGEQFF
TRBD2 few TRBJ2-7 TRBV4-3 TGCGCCAGCAGCCAACTAGCGGGAGAGGCCTACGAGCAGTACTTC CASSQLAGEAYEQYF
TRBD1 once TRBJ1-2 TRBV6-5 TGTGCCAGCAGAAAAACAGGGGGCACCTATGGCTACACCTTC CASRKTGGTYGYTF
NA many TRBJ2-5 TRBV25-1 TGTGCCAGCAGTGCCTGGAAAGAGACCCAGTACTTC CASSAWKETQYF
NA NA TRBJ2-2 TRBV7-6 TGTGCCAGCAGCCCACTATCAGGGGAAGCCGGGGAGCTGTTTTTT CASSPLSGEAGELFF
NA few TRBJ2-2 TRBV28 TGTGCCAGCAGCCAGACAGCGTACAGGGACACCGGGGAGCTGTTTTTT CASSQTAYRDTGELFF
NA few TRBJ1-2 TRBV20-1 TGCAGTGCTAGAGATGGGTATTGGGTAGGCCGTTTCGGGGATGGCTACACCTTC CSARDGYWVGRFGDGYTF
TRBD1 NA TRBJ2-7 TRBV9 TGTGCCAGCAGCGTAGAGGGACAGGGGGCGTACGAGCAGTACTTC CASSVEGQGAYEQYF
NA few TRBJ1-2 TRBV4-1 TGCGCCAGCAGCCAAGATCTGTCCGGCTATGGCTACACCTTC CASSQDLSGYGYTF
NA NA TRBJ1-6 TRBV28 TGTGCCAGCGGCGGGAGAGAGGCACCCCTCCACTTT CASGGREAPLHF
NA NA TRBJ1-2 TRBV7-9 TGTGCCAGCAGCTTAGGCTCGATTTCGCGCTATGGCTACACCTTC CASSLGSISRYGYTF
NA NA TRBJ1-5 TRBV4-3 TGCGCCAGCAGCCAAGATCGGGGGGGGCCCAATCAGCCCCAGCATTTT CASSQDRGGPNQPQHF
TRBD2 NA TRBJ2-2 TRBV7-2 TGTGCCAGCAGCTTGATTAGCGGGAGGATCGTCACCGGGGAGCTGTTTTTT CASSLISGRIVTGELFF
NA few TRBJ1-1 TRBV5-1 TGCGCCAGCAGCTCCCTTGGGCCGATCACCGAAGCTTTCTTT CASSSLGPITEAFF
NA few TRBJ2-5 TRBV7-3 TGTGCCAGCAGCGCTGGGATAACGGAGACCCAGTACTTC CASSAGITETQYF
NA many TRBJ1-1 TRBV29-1 TGCAGCGTTGTCAGGAACACTGAAGCTTTCTTT CSVVRNTEAFF
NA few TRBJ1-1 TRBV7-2 TGTGCCAGCAGCTTAGGGACCAGAAGCGCTTTCTTT CASSLGTRSAFF
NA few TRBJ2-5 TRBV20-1 TGCAGTGCTCCTCAAGATGGAATAGAGACCCAGTACTTC CSAPQDGIETQYF
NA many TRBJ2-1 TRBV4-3 TGCGCCAGCAGCCAAGAGGTTAGTTCCTACAATGAGCAGTTCTTC CASSQEVSSYNEQFF
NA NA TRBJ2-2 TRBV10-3 TGTGCCATCAGTGAGTCGTCGGGAAACGGGGAGCTGTTTTTT CAISESSGNGELFF
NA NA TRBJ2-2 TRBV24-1 TGTGCCACCAGAACGACAGAGAACACCGGGGAGCTGTTTTTT CATRTTENTGELFF
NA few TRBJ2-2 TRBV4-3 TGCGCCAGCAGCCAAGATCCGAGGGGGCGGGACGGGGAGCTGTTTTTT CASSQDPRGRDGELFF
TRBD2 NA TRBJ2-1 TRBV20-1 TGCAGTGCTAGACACATACCGGGACTAGCGGGAGGGCCGGGGGAGCAGTTCTTC CSARHIPGLAGGPGEQFF
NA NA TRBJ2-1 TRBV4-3 TGCGCCAGCAGCCCAGGGGGCGGGGGGGACAATGAGCAGTTCTTC CASSPGGGGDNEQFF
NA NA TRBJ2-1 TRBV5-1 TGCGCCAGCAGCTTGGCCGGGGGTAGAGAAGAGCAGTTCTTC CASSLAGGREEQFF
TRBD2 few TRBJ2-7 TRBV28 TGTGCCAGCAGTTTCGCTAGCGGGAGCCAAGTCTACGAGCAGTACTTC CASSFASGSQVYEQYF
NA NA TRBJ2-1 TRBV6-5 TGTGCCAGCAGTTATGGTCCTGAGCAGTTCTTC CASSYGPEQFF
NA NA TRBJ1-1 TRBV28 TGTGCCAGCAGACAACTCGGACGGCCGAACACTGAAGCTTTCTTT CASRQLGRPNTEAFF
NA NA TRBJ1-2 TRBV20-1 TGCAGTGTGGCCGGGGGGGCTAACTATGGCTACACCTTC CSVAGGANYGYTF
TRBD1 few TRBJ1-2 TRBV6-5 TGTGCCAGCAGTAAAAGACAGGGCGGCTATGGCTACACCTTC CASSKRQGGYGYTF
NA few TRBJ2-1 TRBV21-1 TGTGCCAGCAGCAAAGCTCAAGACAGGGATACCTACAATGAGCAGTTCTTC CASSKAQDRDTYNEQFF
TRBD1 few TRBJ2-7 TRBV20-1 TGCAGTGCCCCTAAACCCGACAGGGGGATGAACGAGCAGTACTTC CSAPKPDRGMNEQYF
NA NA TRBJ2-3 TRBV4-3 TGCGCCAGCAGCCAAGATTATAGCCCTGTCACAGATACGCAGTATTTT CASSQDYSPVTDTQYF
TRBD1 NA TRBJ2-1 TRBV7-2 TGTGCCAGCAGCTTCCGGGACAGGGGGCAAAGTGAGCAGTTCTTC CASSFRDRGQSEQFF
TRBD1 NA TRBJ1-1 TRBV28 TGTGCCAGCAGTTTATCGTTAGGGGGCGGGACTGAAGCTTTCTTT CASSLSLGGGTEAFF
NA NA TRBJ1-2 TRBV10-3 TGTGCCATCAGTGATAGAGAAGAGGAACGCTACACCTTC CAISDREEERYTF
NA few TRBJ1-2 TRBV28 TGTGCCAGCAGTTTACAGGGCTGGAGCTATGGCTACACCTTC CASSLQGWSYGYTF
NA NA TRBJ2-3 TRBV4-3 TGCGCCAGCAGCCAAGATGGAGGGAGCACAGATACGCAGTATTTT CASSQDGGSTDTQYF
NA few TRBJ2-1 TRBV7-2 TGTGCCAGCAGCTTATTGGTGGGCCACAATGAGCAGTTCTTC CASSLLVGHNEQFF
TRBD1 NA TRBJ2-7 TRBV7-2 TGTGCCAGCAGCTTAGAGACAGGGTTCACTGAGCAGTACTTC CASSLETGFTEQYF
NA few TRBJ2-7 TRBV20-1 TGCAGTGCTAGAGACGAACAAGCACCTCCCTACGAGCAGTACTTC CSARDEQAPPYEQYF
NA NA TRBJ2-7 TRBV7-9 TGTGCCAGCAGCTTACGGGGGCCGGACGAGCAGTACTTC CASSLRGPDEQYF
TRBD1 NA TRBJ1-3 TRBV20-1 TGCAGTGCTTCCCGGGACAGCGCAAACACCATATATTTT CSASRDSANTIYF
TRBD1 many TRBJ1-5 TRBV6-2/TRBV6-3 TGTGCCAGCAGGGACAGGACGGGGGGCAATCAGCCCCAGCATTTT CASRDRTGGNQPQHF
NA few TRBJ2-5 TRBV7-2 TGTGCCAGCAGCTCTCTAGACAGGAAAGAGACCCAGTACTTC CASSSLDRKETQYF
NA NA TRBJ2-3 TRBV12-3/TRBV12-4 TGTGCCAGCAGTCCGTTGATGGGCACAGATACGCAGTATTTT CASSPLMGTDTQYF
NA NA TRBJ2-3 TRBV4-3 TGCGCCAGCAGCCAAGATCCTGGGGGCGCCGGTACAGATACGCAGTATTTT CASSQDPGGAGTDTQYF